This paragraph covers one T cell receptor (beta chain) sequence. The target antigen is unknown. The source of the sample is a study of blood T cells in healthy people across ages. In germline, CDR1 is KGHSH, CDR2 LQKENI. The CDR3 covers 15 residues. V shed 0 bases, J shed 6 bases, and the junction held 5 bases outside the gene matches. Broader study findings: Roughly linear age-related decline in beta diversity appeared, significant by age roughly 40. Leaving the PBMCs unsorted stopped any conclusive comparison of naive versus antigen-experienced cells.

A second about 6 to 12 cycle PCR used barcoded and J-beta primers. Unique molecular identifiers of 12 random nucleotides labeled each cDNA. TCRdb re-called the 5' RACE reads through MiXCR, storing one row per CDR3 protein. Of roughly 500,000 distinct CDR3 sequences in the sample, roughly a quarter were seen once. Donors were systemically healthy Caucasian individuals from Russia aged about 6 to 95 years. Source material: blood. This receptor was identified in a woman aged 70-85 years in good health. The chain is built from TRBV18 and TRBJ2-1, with 7 bases identical to TRBD1. The CDR3 DNA reads TGTGCCAGCTCACCACCGACAGGGTTTGGCAATGAGCAGTTCTTC. Translated, it gives CASSPPTGFGNEQFF. The full variable domain, in which reference TRBV18 and TRBJ2-1 provide the parts outside the CDR3, is NAGVMQNPRHLVRRRGQEARLRCSPMKGHSHVYWYRQLPEEGLKFMVYLQKENIIDESGMPKERFSAEFPKEGPSILRIQQVVRGDSAAYFCASSPPTGFGNEQFFGPGTRLTVL.